A selection of T cell receptor beta chains follows, all from one sample in a study of T cells after posttransplantation cyclophosphamide. Assay used: immunoSEQ multiplex PCR; TCRdb lists only in-frame clones, some missing. The sample carries 45,000 to 65,000 clones, roughly 84% recorded once. The sequenced sample consisted of PBMCs. The receptors were gathered from a man aged 30 to 45 with a blood cancer, CMV-positive, and with a related stem cell donor. Each CDR3 is given without its conserved first and last residue.

>TRBV27|12
ASSFFGGNTEAF
>TRBV7-3|14
ASSARELSGANVLT
>TRBV11-2|11
ASSLGLADTQY
>TRBV5-1|13
ASSLAVLGTGELF
>TRBV11-3|13
ASKRDTSNTGELF
>TRBV6-6|11
AVGQGAGTEAF
>TRBV11-2|15
ASSFFLGLAVTGELF
>TRBV5-1|13
ASSSGGGQEEPQH
>TRBV7-3|11
ASRKSGTDTQY
>TRBV10-2|16
ASRYGTSGRGSYNEQF
>TRBV11-2|11
ASSLAGKETQY
>TRBV5-4|10
ASSLVGGREF
>TRBV14|13
ASSQLGGPTDTQY
>TRBV7-9|11
ASSFGQLGTQY
>TRBV5-6|15
ASSLSGGRASPDTQY
>TRBV4-2|11
ASSQDEDDEQY
>TRBV7-9|10
ASSPRDTEAF
>TRBV18|14
ASSPAPLGQGYEQY
>TRBV14|12
ASSQGTGNYEQY
>TRBV5-6|14
ASSLPGVAGTSEQF
>TRBV19|13
ASSIDRASGNTIY
>TRBV18|14
ASSPPTGHSGYEQY
>TRBV7-2|12
ASSLGRGQYEQY
>TRBV27|10
ASSLVRVEQF
>TRBV19|10
ASSIGGSPLH
>TRBV5-4|13
ASSYSGSTYNEQF
>TRBV6-1|13
ASTLFSGNTGELF
>TRBV11-1|11
ASSLWQAYEQY
>TRBV5-1|18
ASSLGGTGKPGRANEKLF
>TRBV7-7|13
ASSLAVAGYNEQF
>TRBV7-6|12
ASTRTGDTGELF
>TRBV4-3|14
ASSQARLVPRNEQF
>TRBV7-2|14
ASSFRSGRGMGELF
>TRBV9|13
ASSVEGGMNTEAF
>TRBV6-5|12
ASSYNFRLYEQY
>TRBV7-9|16
ASSLTGQASGGPAEQY
>TRBV27|13
ASSSLRVAIYEQY